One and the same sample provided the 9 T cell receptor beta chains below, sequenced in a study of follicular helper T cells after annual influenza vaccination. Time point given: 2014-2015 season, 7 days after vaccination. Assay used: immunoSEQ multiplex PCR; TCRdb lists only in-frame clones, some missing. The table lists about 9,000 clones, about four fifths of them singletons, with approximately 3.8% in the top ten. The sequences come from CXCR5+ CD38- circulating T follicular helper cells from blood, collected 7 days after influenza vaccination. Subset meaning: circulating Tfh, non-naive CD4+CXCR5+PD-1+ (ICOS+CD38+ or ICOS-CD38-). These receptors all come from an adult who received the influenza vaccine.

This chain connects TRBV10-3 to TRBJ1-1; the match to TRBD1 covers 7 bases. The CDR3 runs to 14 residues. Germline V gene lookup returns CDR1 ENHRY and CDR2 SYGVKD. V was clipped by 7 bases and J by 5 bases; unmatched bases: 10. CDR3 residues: CAINSATGQTEAFF. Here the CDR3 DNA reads TGTGCCATCAATTCAGCGACAGGGCAGACTGAAGCTTTCTTT.

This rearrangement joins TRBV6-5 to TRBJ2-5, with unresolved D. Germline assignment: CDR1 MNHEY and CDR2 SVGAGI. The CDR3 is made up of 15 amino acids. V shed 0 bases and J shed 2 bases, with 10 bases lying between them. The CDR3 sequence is CASSYSSRVQETQYF. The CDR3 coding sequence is TGTGCCAGCAGTTACTCGAGTAGGGTTCAAGAGACCCAGTACTTC.

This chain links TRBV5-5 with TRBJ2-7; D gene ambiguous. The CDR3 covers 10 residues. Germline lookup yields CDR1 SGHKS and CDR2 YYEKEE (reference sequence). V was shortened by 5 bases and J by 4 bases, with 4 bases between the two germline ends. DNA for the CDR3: TGTGCCAGCAGTATATACGAGCAGTACTTC. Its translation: CASSIYEQYF.

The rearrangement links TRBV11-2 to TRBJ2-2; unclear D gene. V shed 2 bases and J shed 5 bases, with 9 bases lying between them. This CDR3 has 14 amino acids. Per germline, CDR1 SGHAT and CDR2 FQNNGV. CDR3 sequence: CASSLISGTGELFF. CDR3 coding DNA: TGTGCCAGCAGCTTAATCTCCGGGACCGGGGAGCTGTTTTTT.

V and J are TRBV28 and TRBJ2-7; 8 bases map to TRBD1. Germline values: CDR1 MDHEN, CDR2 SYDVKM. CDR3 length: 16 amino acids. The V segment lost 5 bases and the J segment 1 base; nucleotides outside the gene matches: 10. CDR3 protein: CASSHTDGQGSYEQYF. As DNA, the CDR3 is TGTGCCAGCAGTCATACTGACGGACAGGGATCCTACGAGCAGTACTTC.

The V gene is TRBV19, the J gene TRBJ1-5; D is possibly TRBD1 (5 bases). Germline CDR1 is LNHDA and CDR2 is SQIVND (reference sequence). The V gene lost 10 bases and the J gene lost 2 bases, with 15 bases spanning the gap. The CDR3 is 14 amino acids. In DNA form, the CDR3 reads TGTGCCACTTGTACAGGTTCAGGCAATCAGCCCCAGCATTTT. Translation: CATCTGSGNQPQHF.

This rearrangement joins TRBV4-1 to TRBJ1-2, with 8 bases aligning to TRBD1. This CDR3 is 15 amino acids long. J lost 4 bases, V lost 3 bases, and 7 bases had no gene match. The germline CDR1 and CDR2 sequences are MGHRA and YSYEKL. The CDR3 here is CASSQPGGVGYGYTF. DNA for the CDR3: TGCGCCAGCAGCCAGCCAGGGGGCGTCGGCTATGGCTACACCTTC.

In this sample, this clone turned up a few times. CDR3 DNA sequence: TGTGCCACCCATCGTGTGAACACTGAAGCTTTCTTT. It codes for CATHRVNTEAFF. This chain uses TRBV7-8 with TRBJ1-1; no clear D gene. Trimming stripped 10 bases from V and 0 bases from J, with 9 bases between. Germline CDR1 is SGHVS and CDR2 is FQNEAQ. CDR3 length equals 12 residues.

DNA for the CDR3: TGCAGCGTTGAATTCTCCTGGGGTGAGCAGTTCTTC. Translated: CSVEFSWGEQFF. The genes are TRBV29-1 and TRBJ2-1; D gene uncertain. Deletions cut 2 bases from V and 9 bases from J, with 11 bases between. The CDR3 is 12 amino acids. In germline, CDR1 is SQVTM, CDR2 ANQGSEA.